This T cell receptor (beta chain) was captured in a study of CD8 T cells in ankylosing spondylitis. Libraries for TCR beta were made by quantitative 5'-RACE with molecular barcodes. TCRdb re-called the 5' RACE reads with MiXCR, one entry per CDR3 protein. There are 150,000 to 200,000 distinct CDR3 sequences in the sample; about a sixth occur only once, and 7.8% lies in the top ten. Ten or more counts support this clonotype. Its antigen is currently unknown. General study findings and limits: Reportedly, matched ankylosing spondylitis synovial fluid was significantly enriched for disease-linked clones.

Trimming pared 0 bases from V and 2 bases from J, leaving 10 bases between. CDR1 and CDR2 from the germline V gene are MGHRA and YSYEKL. CDR3 length equals 15 residues. The TCR sequence derives from a male donor with ankylosing spondylitis or in good health (not recorded which). The chain employs TRBV4-1 and TRBJ1-2; no clear D. Sample: blood, either unsorted or a sorted T cell fraction (not recorded which). The CDR3 sequence is CASSQDSRQNYGYTF. The CDR3 DNA follows: TGCGCCAGCAGCCAAGATAGTAGGCAGAACTATGGCTACACCTTC.